A selection of T cell receptor beta chains follows, all from one sample in a study of metastatic and nonmetastatic thyroid tumors. TCRdb re-called clones from the PCR reads using MiXCR. Of approximately 79,000 clones in the sample, approximately 9% were seen once. Sequencing input: blood. These receptors originate from a female donor with papillary thyroid cancer or a benign thyroid nodule (not recorded which). Some clones in this sample may be carry-over from other donors' samples. The CDR3 runs from the conserved cysteine through the conserved F or W. The order of the fields is V gene, J gene, clone size, D gene, CDR3 DNA, CDR3 protein. D genes are given only for firm matches. The size entry is marked missing in some rows and otherwise reads once, few, many or a size class.

>TRBV7-3|TRBJ2-5|many|NA
TGTGCCAGCAGCTTAACGTCCGGAGAGACCCAGTACTTC
CASSLTSGETQYF
>TRBV5-1|TRBJ1-2|many|TRBD1
TGCGCCAGCAGTCCGACAGGGGGCGGCTACACCTTC
CASSPTGGGYTF
>TRBV7-3|TRBJ1-1|few|TRBD1
TGTGCCAGCAGCTCGGACAGGGCGGGGGACACTGAAGCTTTCTTT
CASSSDRAGDTEAFF
>TRBV6-1|TRBJ1-2|many|TRBD1
TGTGCCAGCAGACGGACAGGGTTCGATGGCTACACCTTC
CASRRTGFDGYTF
>TRBV6-1|TRBJ2-5|NA|NA
TGTGCCAGCTCGTTGGGGGGGCTCCAAGAGACCCAGTACTTC
CASSLGGLQETQYF
>TRBV12-3/TRBV12-4|TRBJ2-2|many|TRBD2
TGTGCCAGCAGTTTAGGACGGGGGGGCAACACCGGGGAGCTGTTTTTT
CASSLGRGGNTGELFF
>TRBV5-6|TRBJ2-5|many|NA
TGTGCCAGCAGCGGGGGTCCCAAGGAGGAGACCCAGTACTTC
CASSGGPKEETQYF
>TRBV5-4|TRBJ2-2|NA|NA
TGTGCCAGCAGAAGAGGCCTGGGGACCGGGGAGCTGTTTTTT
CASRRGLGTGELFF
>TRBV28|TRBJ1-2|few|NA
TGTGCCAGCAGTCCGCCGGGCCCAGATACGAACTTCAACACCTTC
CASSPPGPDTNFNTF
>TRBV3-1|TRBJ1-2|NA|NA
TGTGCCAGCAGCCAGGTCGTCCGGGACGGAAGGTATGGCTACACCTTC
CASSQVVRDGRYGYTF
>TRBV9|TRBJ2-7|many|NA
TGTGCCAGCAGCTTCTCAGGGCCCGAGCAGTACTTC
CASSFSGPEQYF
>TRBV19|TRBJ1-3|many|NA
TGTGCCAGTAGTACAGGTTCTGGAAACACCATATATTTT
CASSTGSGNTIYF
>TRBV4-1|TRBJ1-1|many|TRBD1
TGCGCCAGCAGCTCTTACAGGGGGAACAACACTGAAGCTTTCTTT
CASSSYRGNNTEAFF
>TRBV12-3/TRBV12-4|TRBJ2-4|many|NA
TGTGCCAGCAGTTTAGGGTTAGGCAAAAACATTCAGTACTTC
CASSLGLGKNIQYF
>TRBV11-1|TRBJ2-5|many|TRBD2
TGTGCCAGCAGCGACCGACTAGCGGGGTACCAAGAGACCCAGTACTTC
CASSDRLAGYQETQYF
>TRBV2|TRBJ2-2|many|TRBD2
TGTGCCAGCAGTGAAGCCGGGGGGGCTAACACCGGGGAGCTGTTTTTT
CASSEAGGANTGELFF
>TRBV5-6|TRBJ2-2|few|TRBD1
TGTGCCAGCAGCGCAGGGACAGGGGATACCGGGGAGCTGTTTTTT
CASSAGTGDTGELFF
>TRBV20-1|TRBJ2-1|NA|TRBD2
TGCAGTGCTAGAGATATAGCGGGGTGGCGGGGAGAGCAGTTCTTC
CSARDIAGWRGEQFF
>TRBV7-2|TRBJ1-5|many|NA
TGTGCCAGCAGCGCCACTTTGGACCAGCCCCAGCATTTT
CASSATLDQPQHF
>TRBV15|TRBJ1-1|NA|NA
TGTGCCACTAGTAAGGTTGGACAGCTGAACACTGAAGCTTTCTTT
CATSKVGQLNTEAFF
>TRBV2|TRBJ1-3|many|NA
TGTGCCAGCAGTATGGACTCTGGAAACACCATATATTTT
CASSMDSGNTIYF
>TRBV7-7|TRBJ2-1|many|NA
TGTGCCAGCAGCTTAGTGGGGGGGCCGGGTGTGGAGCAGTTCTTC
CASSLVGGPGVEQFF
>TRBV6-1|TRBJ2-2|few|TRBD1
TGTGCCAGCAGTGGACAGGGAGTATACACCGGGGAGCTGTTTTTT
CASSGQGVYTGELFF
>TRBV10-3|TRBJ2-5|many|NA
TGTGCCATCAGTGAGCCGCCGTCGGAGACCCAGTACTTC
CAISEPPSETQYF
>TRBV5-4|TRBJ2-7|NA|TRBD2
TGTGCCAGCAGCTCCCGACTAGCGGGGGGGAGCTCCTACGAGCAGTACTTC
CASSSRLAGGSSYEQYF
>TRBV6-1|TRBJ2-5|many|NA
TGTGCCAGCAGTGAAGGGGGGGACGCCAGTGGGACCCAGTACTTC
CASSEGGDASGTQYF
>TRBV28|TRBJ1-4|many|NA
TGTGCCACCCTTCCGGGCAGGGCAAATGAAAAACTGTTTTTT
CATLPGRANEKLFF
>TRBV11-2|TRBJ1-1|NA|NA
TGTGCCAGCAGTTCAGAAGGGGCAGGAGGGACTGAAGCTTTCTTT
CASSSEGAGGTEAFF
>TRBV10-3|TRBJ1-2|many|NA
TGTGCCATCAGTGAGGACGGCAGGCCTAACTATGGCTACACCTTC
CAISEDGRPNYGYTF
>TRBV20-1|TRBJ1-3|many|NA
TGCAGTGCCCCAATCGGGACGCCCGGCTCTGGAAACACCATATATTTT
CSAPIGTPGSGNTIYF
>TRBV3-1|TRBJ1-3|many|NA
TGTGCCAGCAGCGGGGGTGGAGTGCGGCCTGGAAACACCATATATTTT
CASSGGGVRPGNTIYF
>TRBV10-3|TRBJ2-7|many|TRBD1
TGTGCCATCGGCAGGGGGCTGGAAGAGCAGTACTTC
CAIGRGLEEQYF
>TRBV6-5|TRBJ1-5|many|NA
TGTGCCAGCAGTTACGACAGAAGTAGCAATCAGCCCCAGCATTTT
CASSYDRSSNQPQHF
>TRBV11-3|TRBJ1-1|many|NA
TGTGCCAGCAGCTTAGAGGGGATGAACACTGAAGCTTTCTTT
CASSLEGMNTEAFF
>TRBV27|TRBJ2-7|many|NA
TGTGCCAGCAGTCGACTCAGGGGCCCCCCTTTTTACGAGCAGTACTTC
CASSRLRGPPFYEQYF
>TRBV2|TRBJ2-3|few|TRBD2
TGTGCCAGCAGAACTAGCGGGAAAACAGATACGCAGTATTTT
CASRTSGKTDTQYF
>TRBV5-1|TRBJ1-1|NA|NA
TGCGCCAGCAGCTTGGATGGTCAGCCTCCCGCTGAAGCTTTCTTT
CASSLDGQPPAEAFF
>TRBV2|TRBJ1-5|many|TRBD1
TGTGCCAGCACGGACAGGCCCAATCAGCCCCAGCATTTT
CASTDRPNQPQHF
>TRBV2|TRBJ1-4|many|NA
TGTGCCAGCAGTGAAACGGCAGGGACTAATGAAAAACTGTTTTTT
CASSETAGTNEKLFF
>TRBV11-2|TRBJ2-7|many|NA
TGTGCCAGCAGCTTAGGGAGGTTTACCGGGCGCCCCTACGAGCAGTACTTC
CASSLGRFTGRPYEQYF
>TRBV11-3|TRBJ2-2|many|NA
TGTGCCAGCAGCCCAGGGGAGGGGGAGCTGTTTTTT
CASSPGEGELFF
>TRBV19|TRBJ2-2|many|NA
TGTGCCAGTAGTATGGAGACGGCGACCGGGGAGCTGTTTTTT
CASSMETATGELFF
>TRBV14|TRBJ2-1|many|NA
TGTGCCAGCAGCCAAGATATAGGGCGGGGGCTATACAATGAGCAGTTCTTC
CASSQDIGRGLYNEQFF
>TRBV12-3/TRBV12-4|TRBJ1-2|NA|NA
TGTGCCAGCAGCGGGACCGCGCGCAGCTATGGCTACACCTTC
CASSGTARSYGYTF
>TRBV6-1|TRBJ2-1|few|NA
TGTGCCACCCATACAGACGGCTACCTGGGCAATGAGCAGTTCTTC
CATHTDGYLGNEQFF
>TRBV6-1|TRBJ1-5|few|TRBD1
TGTGCCAGCAGTGATCTACAGGGGATTAGCAATCAGCCCCAGCATTTT
CASSDLQGISNQPQHF
>TRBV5-2|TRBJ2-1|NA|NA
TGCGCCAGCAACTTGGACCCTGGACATAGCTACAATGAGCAGTTCTTC
CASNLDPGHSYNEQFF